The entry that follows covers one T cell receptor (beta chain) sequence. Its antigen is not known. The germline V gene has CDR1 SGHDT and CDR2 YYEEEE. Trimming cost V 4 bases and J 6 bases; bases outside gene matches: 5. This CDR3 comprises 15 residues. The data stem from a study of T cell responses to AZD1222 COVID-19 vaccine. Study-wide results and caveats: Nearly half of the spike-specific TCRs reportedly recognize variant regions that carry no mutations.

Data came from immunoSEQ multiplex PCR; TCRdb stores just in-frame clones and leaves some out. The sample includes approximately 130,000 clones, 65% to 90% seen only once; the top ten take roughly 8.7%. The receptor comes from an adult who received the MenACWY meningococcal vaccine as a control. The source material was peripheral blood, sampled 28 days after the second dose of the MenACWY control vaccine. The V call is TRBV5-6, the J call TRBJ2-2; 11 bases match TRBD2. The CDR3 DNA is TGTGCCAGCAGCCCTAGCGGGGGGAAGGCCGGGGAGCTGTTTTTT. This gives the protein CASSPSGGKAGELFF.